This record covers a single T cell receptor beta chain. Its antigen remains unknown. This entry is derived from a study of OX40 agonist ivuxolimab in advanced cancers. General observations from the study: Expanded peripheral T cell antigen specificity was not determined. At 0.1 to 3.0 mg/kg, CD4+ and CD8+ blood T cells expanded clonally by week 6.

Assay used: immunoSEQ multiplex PCR; TCRdb lists only in-frame clones, some missing. In the table there are around 66,000 clones, roughly 80% of which are singletons. This CDR3 comprises 16 residues. J lost 6 bases, V lost 7 bases, and 14 bases had no gene match. Germline CDR1 is MNHEY and CDR2 is SMNVEV (reference sequence). This material consisted of CD4+ or CD8+ T cells sorted from blood, taken in a trial of the OX40 agonist ivuxolimab. The sequence was collected from an adult with an advanced solid tumor such as melanoma, head and neck, liver or kidney cancer. V is TRBV27 and J is TRBJ2-1; the match to TRBD2 covers 8 bases. Here the CDR3 reads CASTGGVGSISNEQFF. The CDR3 DNA sequence: TGTGCCAGCACCGGGGGGGTGGGTTCAATCTCCAATGAGCAGTTCTTC.